This T cell receptor (beta chain) was obtained from a study of cytomegalovirus exposure and HLA in healthy donors listed by TCRdb under 2017. Background on the whole study: According to an earlier analysis of a few hundred of the donors, some 170 million T cells yielded roughly 110 million unique TCR beta sequences and roughly 280 Gb of sequence data. To predict cytomegalovirus infection status, the study brought together high-throughput TCR immunosequencing, statistical association of individual TCRs with disease status, and machine learning. Around 320 gigabases of sequencing data and approximately 85 million unique TCR sequences were included in an early release covering roughly 600 HLA-typed donors. Class I and class II HLA loci were covered by the typing at four-digit resolution. In addition to the first cohort of 666 subjects, a separate validation cohort of approximately 130 different subjects was used. Among the approximately 430 genotyped donors, under 90% belonged to the genetic ancestry cluster associated with self-reported Caucasian donors. Using immunosequencing, the study profiled T cell repertoires from fewer than 850 subjects and related those repertoires to cytomegalovirus serostatus. An earlier analysis of 450 to 750 of the donors used high-throughput TCR beta sequencing to judge whether each TCR beta V gene segment behaved as functional or pseudogenic. On average, over 200,000 unique TCR beta nucleotide sequences were sequenced per donor among 350 to 400 genotyped donors of the cohort, with 15% to 20% of those sequences being non-productive. A later genetic analysis used genome-wide SNP genotypes for 398 of the 666 donors, treating that subset as a discovery cohort. The number of typed donors differed by locus: roughly 629-640 for A, B, C, DRB1 and DQB1; approximately 540 for DQA1; 606 for DPA1; and 400 to 480 for DPB1. Every discovery cohort repertoire had been produced on one sequencing platform. A later analysis re-analyzed previously published TCR beta repertoires from 666 donors and added high-resolution HLA genotyping to study TCR occurrence patterns. Alongside the repertoire data, information on donor age, sex, ethnicity and CMV serostatus was compiled. The study aimed to test whether cataloging public T cell receptors could reveal signatures of past pathogen exposure. Rather than drawing on any new phenotypic data, the later analysis identified candidate immune exposures from TCR beta sequences and the way those sequences occurred across donors. Five DR-DQ haplotypes were treated as single units for association and clustering because of strong linkage in the cohort. Overall study outcomes, separate from this receptor: When HLA alleles, especially DR and DQ, strongly co-occurred, attributing TCR associations to individual alleles was difficult. Presence/absence analyses assumed roughly uniform sequencing depth across donors, an assumption that may not hold. Only TCR beta chains were sequenced in this cohort, and the absence of alpha or paired-chain data limited detectable features. In a later genetic analysis, fewer N-insertions in productive TCRs were reported among donors in an Asian-associated ancestry cluster than the roughly 700-donor mean. A few of the identified cytomegalovirus-associated TCR beta chains were confirmed in vitro to be specific for cytomegalovirus antigens. The study gave a list of some 150 TCR beta chains associated with cytomegalovirus. An association between a missense DCLRE1C variant and V-gene and J-gene trimming of TCR beta chains was found in a later genetic analysis and replicated in an independent cohort. Most CMV-associated TCR beta chains appeared to be HLA-restricted in a later analysis, and the HLA associations seemed to be driven largely by CMV exposure. Because HLA typing was missing for some donors at each locus, association tests included only the typed subset. A further reported finding was that TCR beta sequences accurately predicted the HLA-A and HLA-B alleles for most subjects in the first cohort. Across donors, most TCR sequences were observed very rarely, whereas some public TCRs were present in many individuals. CMV serostatus was the only immune exposure information available for the cohort. According to the authors, the approach could potentially be generalized to other disease states and immunological phenotypes. Linkage disequilibrium might explain the correlated functional status among segregating V segments, but an unknown experimental factor could not be excluded. An earlier analysis of 587 of the donors showed that most TCR beta V segments appeared in productive rearrangements either about 90% or about 30% of the time, which broadly matched IMGT annotations. The classifier was reported to diagnose cytomegalovirus status with high specificity and sensitivity in both the original and validation cohorts. A later analysis found that HLA-associated TCR beta chains were more clonally expanded and had lower generation probabilities than equally common non-associated chains. Because counts were too low, seventeen rarely observed V segments, including chromosome 9 orphons, were excluded from the earlier analysis of some 540 of the donors. In a later analysis, several top co-occurrence clusters were reported to appear linked to parvovirus B19, influenza, CMV and Epstein-Barr virus. A later analysis associated roughly 17,000 TCR beta sequences with specific HLA alleles at a false discovery rate of 0.05. Some IMGT-functional V segments, including TRBV6-2 and TRBV6-3, could not be distinguished by the 87-base-pair reads and were therefore excluded. A group of highly shared sequence variants was considered likely to be a technical artifact of the sequencing pipeline. In a later analysis, TCR association rates were found to vary across HLA loci, with the most associated TCRs seen for DRB1 alleles and the fewest for HLA-C alleles.

In total, 500 to 700 healthy bone marrow donors made up the cohort. At the time of sampling, every cohort member was nominally healthy, though immune exposures that went unrecorded were likely present. The donor tested CMV seropositive and was one of the 289 seropositive cohort members. Each donor provided a peripheral blood sample, and peripheral blood mononuclear cells were used for TCR beta sequencing. The Qiagen DNeasy Blood Extraction Kit was used to extract genomic DNA from the blood cell samples. Per the germline V gene (reference sequence), LNHDA is the CDR1 and SQIVND is the CDR2. From the cysteine through the phenylalanine, the CDR3 covers 15 amino acids. Solely the CDR3 DNA is kept, with 45 bases framed from the first base. The germline V end is reduced by 5 bases and the J end by 8 bases; junction bases left unmatched: 9. The protocol used for the library was the immunoSEQ multiplex PCR assay. A mixture of 60 forward primers for TCR Vbeta segments and 13 reverse primers for TCR Jbeta segments was used in the multiplex PCR. The CDR3 region of rearranged TCR beta genes was amplified from genomic DNA with a multiplex PCR assay. The amplified TCR beta libraries were sequenced on the Illumina HiSeq System as 87-base-pair reads. The authors' analysis ran thus. In a later analysis, approximately 74 million unique TCR beta chains were counted across the 650 to 700 repertoires, and roughly 11 million of these chains were shared by at least two donors. Raw reads were error-corrected and collapsed into unique sequences by a nearest-neighbor algorithm in which closely related sequences were merged to remove PCR and sequencing errors. V, D and J gene segments were assigned by aligning CDR3 sequences to IMGT reference sequences. For a sequence to be retained, a match of at least six nucleotides to both a V gene segment and a J gene segment was required. Rearrangements were classified as productive when the CDR3 lacked stop codons and remained in frame with V and J, and all other rearrangements were classified as non-productive. Following IMGT convention, CDR3 was defined as the stretch from the second conserved V-encoded cysteine up to the conserved J-encoded phenylalanine. The earlier analysis of 587 of the donors excluded any sequence lacking an unambiguous match to a single V gene segment. An earlier analysis of over 450 of the donors classified V segments as functional when productive rearrangements were above 56.7% and as segregating when the standard deviation between donors was above 5%. A statistical classification framework was built for diagnosing cytomegalovirus status from the catalog of TCR beta chain sequences. V and J gene assignment, in a later analysis, came from comparing TCR nucleotide sequences with IMGT/GENE-DB human TR gene sequences. In a later analysis, CDR3 sequences and most-parsimonious VDJ recombination scenarios were assigned using the TCRdist pipeline. In a later analysis, each TCR beta chain was defined by its CDR3 amino acid sequence together with its V-gene family, and reads without a unique V-gene family were excluded. As a way to deal with suspected cross-contamination and a sequencing artifact, a later analysis dropped 500 to 700 nucleotide sequences that were highly shared and had low generation probability. In a later analysis, a clonal expansion index for each public chain was calculated from normalized within-repertoire ranks of inferred template counts. In a later analysis, generation probabilities were computed using a VDJ recombination model fitted to out-of-frame rearrangements, and the results were checked against IGoR. In a later analysis, TCR-TCR, TCR-HLA and TCR-CMV co-occurrence was scored with hypergeometric tests, and a repertoire-size bias correction was applied to TCR pairs. A later analysis estimated false discovery rates by permuting HLA or CMV assignments 20 times. In a later analysis, co-occurring TCRs were grouped using DBSCAN, with TCRdist sequence similarity added in when clustering inside HLA-allele-positive subsets. Repertoires with fewer than 30,000 or more than 120,000 public chains, plus five repertoires with anomalous nucleotide sharing, were excluded from co-occurrence clustering. The source is immuneACCESS, and TCRdb retained only in-frame sequences with V and J called. Part of the clones is not carried over; for the studies checked, unresolved V genes explain less than half of this, and the remainder is unexplained. V, J and clone size reflect that table, while D and trimming were determined from the DNA. The sample yields about 110,000 clones; roughly 76% were counted once. The biggest ten clones account for roughly 6.5% of the sample.

In regard to this clone: This receptor's antigen is unknown. No much larger clone exists at a distance of one base, and base qualities are not known.

The sequence links TRBV19 to TRBJ1-2, and 12 junction bases match TRBD1. Sequences were obtained from PBMCs. The receptor was derived from a woman in her forties or fifties in good health and CMV-seropositive. CDR3 protein: CASSPETGTGGGYTF. Here is the DNA: TGTGCCAGTAGTCCGGAAACCGGGACAGGGGGCGGCTACACCTTC.